The 23 T cell receptor beta chains given below trace back to one sample, sequenced in a study of cytomegalovirus exposure and HLA in healthy donors. 13 Jbeta primers and 60 Vbeta primers were used for the PCR. Using immunoSEQ multiplex PCR, the repertoire was profiled, and TCRdb retains in-frame clones only, with some absent. The repertoire consists of over 150,000 clones, with 85% occurring once and the leading ten covering 1%. The sequenced sample was PBMCs. All receptors derive from a boy aged 2 to 10 in good health and CMV-seronegative.

This sequence joins TRBV30 and TRBJ1-3, with D maybe TRBD1 (6 bases). From germline, CDR1 is GTSNPN and CDR2 SVGIG (reference sequence). The CDR3 extends over 17 amino acids. Between the trimmed V and J ends, which lost 1 base and 0 bases, there was a span of 16 bases. The CDR3 loop is CAWSDPGQLSSGNTIYF. Written as DNA, the CDR3 is TGTGCCTGGAGTGACCCGGGACAACTGAGCTCTGGAAACACCATATATTTT. Based on the CDR3 plus reference TRBV30 and TRBJ1-3, the full variable domain is SQTIHQWPATLVQPVGSPLSLECTVEGTSNPNLYWYRQAAGRGLQLLFYSVGIGQISSEVPQNLSASRPQDRQFILSSKKLLLSDSGFYLCAWSDPGQLSSGNTIYFGEGSWLTVV.

The V gene is TRBV4-2, the J gene TRBJ2-7, with 14 bases that match TRBD2. The CDR3 has 16 residues. V trimming: 4 bases; J trimming: 6 bases; junction bases outside the gene matches: 8. The V gene's germline CDR1 is LGHNA and CDR2 YNFKEQ. CDR3 region: CASSPGLAGVVGEQYF. Here the CDR3 DNA reads TGTGCCAGCAGCCCGGGACTAGCGGGAGTTGTGGGCGAGCAGTACTTC.

The V call is TRBV7-2, the J call TRBJ2-5; TRBD2 matches 10 bases. Germline V gene lookup returns CDR1 SGHTA and CDR2 FQGNSA. The CDR3 has 15 amino acids. V was clipped by 5 bases and J by 4 bases; unmatched bases: 7. The CDR3 DNA is TGTGCCAGCAGCCTGTCTAGCGGGGGCGGAGAGACCCAGTACTTC. Translation gives CASSLSSGGGETQYF.

The V call is TRBV30, the J call TRBJ1-1; 7 bases agree with TRBD1. The V gene's germline CDR1 is GTSNPN and CDR2 SVGIG (reference sequence). This CDR3 is built from 12 residues. V shed 7 bases and J 6 bases; nucleotides not matched to a gene: 8. The CDR3 sequence is CASSQGSSEAFF. CDR3 in DNA: TGTGCCTCGTCACAGGGGAGTTCTGAAGCTTTCTTT.

The chain carries TRBV11-3 and TRBJ2-5; D may be TRBD1 (5 bases). The CDR3 is made up of 15 amino acids. The germline V gene encodes CDR1 SGHNT and CDR2 YENEEA. V lost 0 bases and J lost 3, with 11 bases in between. The CDR3, as DNA: TGTGCCAGCAGCTTAGACGCGGAGACAGAAGAGACCCAGTACTTC. Protein: CASSLDAETEETQYF.

V gene TRBV5-6 combines with J gene TRBJ2-3; the match to TRBD1 covers 8 bases. This CDR3 is 19 amino acids long. Per the germline V gene, CDR1 is SGHDT and CDR2 is YYEEEE. After removal of 0 bases from V and 6 bases from J, the junction contained 18 bases not matched to a gene. In nucleotides, the CDR3 is TGTGCCAGCAGCTTGGACTTAACAGGGGGGACACTTGTTTGGGATACGCAGTATTTT. Encoded protein: CASSLDLTGGTLVWDTQYF.

The chain carries TRBV27 and TRBJ1-2; D remains unclear. This CDR3 has 14 residues. CDR1 MNHEY and CDR2 SMNVEV come from the germline V gene (reference sequence). The CDR3: CVGGTESRTEGYTF. The DNA of the CDR3 is TGTGTCGGAGGCACCGAATCTCGGACGGAAGGCTACACCTTC.

The chain employs TRBV4-1 and TRBJ2-2, with 10 bases lining up with TRBD2. Germline V gene lookup returns CDR1 MGHRA and CDR2 YSYEKL. Trimming took 3 bases from V and 1 from J; bases not matched to a gene: 8. The CDR3 runs to 18 residues. CDR3 protein: CASSHNTGLAVNTGELFF. CDR3 nucleotides: TGCGCCAGCAGCCATAATACCGGACTAGCGGTGAACACCGGGGAGCTGTTTTTT.

J is TRBJ2-1 and V is TRBV6-4, with 8 bases that match TRBD2. CDR3 length: 14 residues. The germline CDR1 and CDR2 sequences are MRHNA and SNTAGT. With V trimmed by 2 bases and J by 4 bases, 1 base remained unmatched. In DNA, the CDR3 is TGTGCCAGCAGTGACCCTAGCGGGTACAATGAGCAGTTCTTC. Translation gives CASSDPSGYNEQFF.

This CDR3 is CASSAAGVAYEQYF. CDR3 coding DNA: TGCGCCAGCAGTGCTGCGGGAGTCGCCTACGAGCAGTACTTC. The chain carries TRBV10-1 and TRBJ2-7; 7 nucleotides match TRBD2. The CDR3 covers 14 residues. The germline gives CDR1 WNHNN, CDR2 SYGVQD (reference sequence). V shed 4 bases, J shed 2 bases, and the junction held 5 bases outside the gene matches.

This chain uses TRBV29-1 with TRBJ2-2; D remains ambiguous. Germline values: CDR1 SQVTM, CDR2 ANQGSEA. With 4 bases removed from V and 4 bases from J, the gap between germline ends came to 19 bases. The CDR3 sequence is 16 residues long. Here the CDR3 DNA reads TGCAGCGTTGGGGCTACGATGCGACCGAGCACCGGGGAGCTGTTTTTT. Its translation: CSVGATMRPSTGELFF.

The chain recombines TRBV6-1 with TRBJ1-2; 9 bases line up with TRBD1. Germline CDR1 MNHNS, CDR2 SASEGT. The CDR3 extends over 15 amino acids. Trimming cost V 6 bases and J 8 bases; bases outside gene matches: 13. The CDR3, as DNA: TGTGCCAGCAGCGATCGTTGGACAGGGGAAAAAGGCTACACCTTC. Amino acids: CASSDRWTGEKGYTF.

This clone was observed once. The genes are TRBV7-9 and TRBJ2-1, with D possibly matching TRBD2 (6 bases). Germline CDR1 SEHNR, CDR2 FQNEAQ (reference sequence). The CDR3 runs 16 residues. Deletions cut 0 bases from V and 2 bases from J, with 11 bases between. The CDR3 nucleotides are TGTGCCAGCAGCTTAGCTGCGGGGCCCCCCTACAATGAGCAGTTCTTC. Its protein product is CASSLAAGPPYNEQFF.

This chain links TRBV7-9 with TRBJ2-1; 8 nucleotides line up with TRBD2. This CDR3 is built from 15 residues. Germline-derived CDR1 and CDR2 are SEHNR and FQNEAQ (reference sequence). The J segment lost 3 bases and the V segment lost 0 bases, leaving 1 base of the junction unmatched. The CDR3 loop is CASSLAGRDYNEQFF. CDR3 nucleotide sequence: TGTGCCAGCAGCTTAGCCGGGAGGGACTACAATGAGCAGTTCTTC.

The gene calls are TRBV7-8 and TRBJ1-5; D not certain. In germline, CDR1 is SGHVS, CDR2 FQNEAQ. V lost 5 bases and J lost 0, with 11 bases in between. CDR3 length: 15 amino acids. The CDR3 spells CASSTNRNSNQPQHF. CDR3 DNA sequence: TGTGCCAGCAGCACCAACAGAAATAGCAATCAGCCCCAGCATTTT.

V and J are TRBV13 and TRBJ1-2; D is undetermined. The V end was cut by 6 bases, the J end by 0 bases, with 20 bases between. The CDR3 totals 17 residues. CDR1 PRHDT and CDR2 FYEKMQ come from the germline V gene (reference sequence). The CDR3 loop is CASRSTDQEHPNYGYTF. The CDR3 region has the DNA TGTGCCAGCAGATCCACTGACCAGGAACACCCTAACTATGGCTACACCTTC.

The chain's CDR3 is CASSAGTNLIPEAFF. In DNA form, the CDR3 reads TGTGCCAGCAGTGCAGGGACAAATCTAATTCCTGAAGCTTTCTTT. This chain connects TRBV6-6 to TRBJ1-1, with TRBD1 as a possible D gene (6 bases). The CDR3 contains 15 residues. Deletions cut 5 bases from V and 6 bases from J, with 19 bases between. CDR1 is MNHNY, CDR2 SVGAGI, per germline (reference sequence).

The chain recombines TRBV2 with TRBJ2-1; 10 bases align to TRBD1. CDR1 is SNHLY, CDR2 FYNNEI, per germline. V lost 6 bases to trimming and J lost 8 bases; unmatched junction nucleotides: 10. The CDR3 is 15 amino acids. CDR3 protein: CASRERTGGPYEQFF. The CDR3 DNA sequence: TGTGCCAGCAGGGAACGGACAGGGGGTCCTTATGAGCAGTTCTTC.

V usage is TRBV2 and J usage is TRBJ2-1, with TRBD2 matching over 10 bases. CDR1 and CDR2 from the germline V gene are SNHLY and FYNNEI. This CDR3 has 15 residues. Losses at the gene ends were 6 bases for V and 9 bases for J; bases not matched to a gene: 11. DNA of the CDR3: TGTGCCAGCAGGGTGACTAGAGCGGGGGGGGCTGAGCAGTTCTTC. Translation: CASRVTRAGGAEQFF.

This clone was found once. The chain recombines TRBV11-2 with TRBJ2-1; 7 nucleotides agree with TRBD1. The germline CDR1 and CDR2 sequences are SGHAT and FQNNGV. The trim removed 4 bases at V and 1 base at J, leaving 7 bases unmatched. The CDR3 sequence is 16 residues long. The CDR3 DNA follows: TGTGCCAGCAGCTCACAGTCAGGGGGTTCCTACAATGAGCAGTTCTTC. This translates into CASSSQSGGSYNEQFF.

This chain connects TRBV30 to TRBJ2-7; D gene ambiguous. The CDR3 contains 13 residues. Germline V gene lookup returns CDR1 GTSNPN and CDR2 SVGIG (reference sequence). Trimming pared 0 bases from V and 1 base from J, leaving 7 bases between. The CDR3 sequence is CAWSVAHSYEQYF. As DNA, the CDR3 is TGTGCCTGGAGTGTAGCCCATTCCTACGAGCAGTACTTC. The full variable domain, rest sourced from reference TRBV30 and TRBJ2-7, is SQTIHQWPATLVQPVGSPLSLECTVEGTSNPNLYWYRQAAGRGLQLLFYSVGIGQISSEVPQNLSASRPQDRQFILSSKKLLLSDSGFYLCAWSVAHSYEQYFGPGTRLTVT.

The chain combines TRBV28 with TRBJ2-7; TRBD1 aligns across 8 bases. The CDR3 has 15 amino acids. The J segment lost 0 bases and the V segment lost 5 bases, leaving 6 bases of the junction unmatched. The germline V gene encodes CDR1 MDHEN and CDR2 SYDVKM. The CDR3 region is CASSPGTGYSYEQYF. CDR3 sequence (DNA): TGTGCCAGCAGTCCGGGGACAGGTTACTCCTACGAGCAGTACTTC.

The chain carries TRBV14 and TRBJ2-7, with TRBD2 matching 10 bases. From germline, CDR1 is SGHDN and CDR2 FVKESK. The CDR3 spans 14 residues. V dropped 8 bases and J dropped 6; count of bases not matched to a gene: 10. The CDR3 region has the DNA TGTGCCAGCGCCCCCAGCGGGAGGGCCCCCGAGCAGTACTTC. This codes for CASAPSGRAPEQYF.